The 14 T cell receptor beta chains presented below share a single source sample, sequenced in a study of blood T cell repertoires in COVID-19. Clones were sequenced by immunoSEQ multiplex PCR, and TCRdb holds only the in-frame ones, with some missing. Of some 85,000 clones listed, roughly 76% are singletons. Source material: peripheral blood. These receptors all come from a woman aged 80 or over with active or convalescent COVID-19.

The J gene is TRBJ2-1, the V gene TRBV5-1; D unresolved. Trimming shortened V by 7 bases and J by 5 bases, and 16 bases separated the two germline ends. Germline V gene sequence: CDR1 SGHRS, CDR2 YFSETQ. The CDR3 sequence is 14 residues long. CDR3 sequence reads: CASQVGYPDNEQFF. CDR3 DNA: TGCGCCAGCCAAGTCGGGTACCCAGACAATGAGCAGTTCTTC.

The chain joins TRBV5-1 to TRBJ2-5, with D perhaps matching TRBD2 (6 bases). The CDR3 covers 17 residues. Trimming pared 4 bases from V and 4 bases from J, leaving 23 bases between. Per germline, CDR1 SGHRS and CDR2 YFSETQ. For the CDR3, the DNA is TGCGCCAGCAGCCCCCCCCTCCTGGAGGGGTTGGGAGAGACCCAGTACTTC. This encodes CASSPPLLEGLGETQYF.

Of note for this clone: At the DNA level, this CDR3 is encoded by other sequences in the same sample as well. The chain couples TRBV18 to TRBJ1-1, with no clear D. CDR3 length: 13 amino acids. V shed 2 bases and J shed 3 bases, with 7 bases lying between them. Germline-derived CDR1 and CDR2 are KGHSH and LQKENI. The CDR3 loop is CASSPGGDTEAFF. CDR3 coding DNA: TGTGCCAGCTCACCAGGCGGAGACACTGAAGCTTTCTTT. The variable domain in full, completed from reference TRBV18 and TRBJ1-1, reads NAGVMQNPRHLVRRRGQEARLRCSPMKGHSHVYWYRQLPEEGLKFMVYLQKENIIDESGMPKERFSAEFPKEGPSILRIQQVVRGDSAAYFCASSPGGDTEAFFGQGTRLTVV.

The chain uses TRBV19 and TRBJ2-1; 15 bases map to TRBD2. V was clipped by 10 bases and J by 2 bases; unmatched bases: 9. Germline V gene sequence: CDR1 LNHDA, CDR2 SQIVND (reference sequence). The length of the CDR3 is 17 residues. CDR3 DNA sequence: TGTGCCACTGGACTAGCGGGGGGGCCATTGACCTACAATGAGCAGTTCTTC. As protein: CATGLAGGPLTYNEQFF.

The rearrangement uses TRBV5-1 and TRBJ1-4; unclear D gene. The CDR3 runs to 15 residues. Germline V lookup: CDR1 SGHRS, CDR2 YFSETQ. V shed 0 bases and J shed 0 bases, with 6 bases lying between them. In DNA, the CDR3 is TGCGCCAGCAGCTTGGAGGGAGCAACTAATGAAAAACTGTTTTTT. Residues: CASSLEGATNEKLFF.

This sequence joins TRBV5-5 and TRBJ2-1, with a weak D call TRBD2 (6 bases). Germline lookup yields CDR1 SGHKS and CDR2 YYEKEE (reference sequence). The CDR3 consists of 16 residues. The V gene lost 3 bases and the J gene lost 10 bases, with 23 bases spanning the gap. The CDR3 here is CASSWTSSAEGGEQFF. The CDR3 region has the DNA TGTGCCAGCAGCTGGACCTCTAGCGCTGAAGGCGGGGAGCAGTTCTTC. The full variable domain, in which reference TRBV5-5 and TRBJ2-1 provide the parts outside the CDR3, is DAGVTQSPTHLIKTRGQQVTLRCSPISGHKSVSWYQQVLGQGPQFIFQYYEKEERGRGNFPDRFSARQFPNYSSELNVNALLLGDSALYLCASSWTSSAEGGEQFFGPGTRLTVL.

This chain uses TRBV3-1 (or the pseudogene TRBV3-2) with TRBJ2-2, with 9 bases aligning to TRBD1. CDR1 LGHDT and CDR2 YNNKEL come from the germline V gene (reference sequence). The V and J ends lost 2 bases and 6 bases, in that order; junction bases with no gene match: 7. The CDR3 has 16 residues. The CDR3 spells CASSQQGTGRPGELFF. CDR3 DNA: TGTGCCAGCAGCCAACAGGGGACAGGGCGCCCCGGGGAGCTGTTTTTT.

The J gene is TRBJ1-2, the V gene TRBV30; weak D call: TRBD1 (5 bases). CDR3 length: 14 residues. The germline CDR1 and CDR2 sequences are GTSNPN and SVGIG (reference sequence). V lost 0 bases and J lost 7, with 15 bases in between. The CDR3: CAWSVRSRGLGYTF. The CDR3, as DNA: TGTGCCTGGAGTGTACGGAGTAGGGGCCTTGGCTACACCTTC.

This clone showed up just once. This chain connects TRBV11-2 to TRBJ2-5; the match to TRBD2 covers 14 bases. In germline, CDR1 is SGHAT, CDR2 FQNNGV. Trimming at V came to 5 bases and at J to 5 bases, leaving 7 bases not matched to a gene. The CDR3 has 16 amino acids. CDR3: CASSPGTSGGRETQYF. The CDR3 coding sequence is TGTGCCAGCAGCCCCGGGACTAGCGGGGGACGGGAGACCCAGTACTTC.

In its sample, this clone was seen a few times. The chain carries TRBV19 and TRBJ2-3, with 9 bases aligning to TRBD1. Germline loops: CDR1 LNHDA, CDR2 SQIVND (reference sequence). The CDR3 has 14 residues. The J segment lost 6 bases and the V segment lost 5 bases, leaving 6 bases of the junction unmatched. The CDR3 coding sequence is TGTGCCAGTAGTGTACAACAGGGGGCGGATACGCAGTATTTT. Translating it yields CASSVQQGADTQYF. Complete variable domain (other parts from reference TRBV19 and TRBJ2-3): DGGITQSPKYLFRKEGQNVTLSCEQNLNHDAMYWYRQDPGQGLRLIYYSQIVNDFQKGDIAEGYSVSREKKESFPLTVTSAQKNPTAFYLCASSVQQGADTQYFGPGTRLTVL.

The V gene is TRBV5-1, the J gene TRBJ2-3, with unresolved D. The CDR3 is 13 amino acids. Germline V gene sequence: CDR1 SGHRS, CDR2 YFSETQ. The V end lost 1 base, the J end lost 0 bases, and 3 bases lay between the germline ends. CDR3 nucleotides: TGCGCCAGCAGCTTGCCGAGCACAGATACGCAGTATTTT. This encodes CASSLPSTDTQYF.

Only a few counts were recorded for this clone. This chain connects TRBV5-1 to TRBJ1-2; tentative D call: TRBD1 (5 bases). The CDR3 covers 18 residues. V lost 0 bases and J lost 2, with 20 bases in between. From germline, CDR1 is SGHRS and CDR2 YFSETQ. For the CDR3, the DNA is TGCGCCAGCAGCTTGGAAAAAGGGACTAAGTACCAGAACTATGGCTACACCTTC. Protein product: CASSLEKGTKYQNYGYTF.

This chain links TRBV27 with TRBJ1-4, with D tentatively TRBD1 (6 bases). The CDR3 has 14 residues. The ends were cut back, 7 bases at V and 8 bases at J, with 17 bases in the middle. CDR1 is MNHEY, CDR2 SMNVEV, per germline (reference sequence). In DNA, the CDR3 is TGTGCCAGCACCAACACGGGGGGCGGAGAAAAACTGTTTTTT. This codes for CASTNTGGGEKLFF.

The rearrangement uses TRBV12-5 and TRBJ2-2; possible D gene TRBD2, 6 bases. In germline, CDR1 is LGHNT, CDR2 FRNRAP. This CDR3 is 13 amino acids long. Trimming removed 7 bases from V and 7 bases from J, with 13 bases in between. For the CDR3, the DNA is TGTGCTAGTGCCGCTGTCGGGGGCGGGGAGCTGTTTTTT. This sequence encodes CASAAVGGGELFF.